This TCR beta chain was sequenced for a study of blood T cell repertoires in COVID-19 (TCRdb year 2020). Regarding the complete study: Samples from collaborators originated in the United States, Italy and Spain and spanned both the acute and convalescent phases of COVID-19. The dataset comprised deeply sampled blood TCRbeta repertoires from subjects exposed to, actively infected with, or recovered from COVID-19. The repertoires were released in a freely available public database meant as a resource for research on the immune response to SARS-CoV-2. The material from the prospective study consisted of cDNA or gDNA derived from T cells, B-cell-depleted T cells, or PBMCs. The samples were drawn from two sources: the first 160 participants of the ongoing ImmuneRACE study, and over 1,000 subjects contributed by 6 global collaborators. Where available, HLA class I and class II types were taken from metadata supplied by the sample provider and were not determined by assay-based typing. A de-identified subject ID, COVID-19 status, age in years and sex were almost always included in the sample metadata. Overall study outcomes, separate from this receptor: Clinical and demographic metadata were provided uncurated, with the amount varying by source and participant.

Each collaborating institution followed its own protocols to collect whole blood in K2EDTA tubes. For TCRbeta analysis, collaborators shipped samples as frozen whole blood, isolated PBMCs, or DNA extracted from either of those sample types. This clone came up a few times. Its antigen is not yet known. Nothing much larger sits one base from this clone, and base qualities are not available. TCRbeta CDR3 regions were amplified from genomic DNA by means of the immunoSEQ Assay, a bias-controlled multiplex PCR. On the authors' methods: Nucleated cell counts per sample were estimated from amplification of reference gene primers within the assay. Sequence reads were collapsed and filtered to measure the absolute abundance of every unique TCRbeta CDR3 rearrangement. For each sample, productive Simpson clonality was calculated by taking the square root of Simpson's diversity index across productive rearrangements. Not all clones reach the TCRdb copy of this immuneACCESS table, which keeps in-frame sequences only. Checked studies attribute under half of the gap to unresolved V genes and leave the rest unexplained. The V and J calls and clone size were taken over from that table, and D and trimming were inferred from the DNA. Recorded for this sample are about 75,000 clones; around 80% of them occurred a single time. In total, the top ten clones hold under 25% of the sample.

The germline V end is reduced by 0 bases and the J end by 3 bases; junction bases left unmatched: 8. CDR1 and CDR2 were assigned from the germline V gene as ENHRY and SYGVKD. The CDR3 starts with the cysteine, ends with the phenylalanine, and has 16 residues. CDR3 DNA is the only sequence kept; it has 48 bases, read in frame from the first base. This clonotype was obtained from a woman between 45 and 60 years old with acute or convalescent COVID-19. What was sequenced was peripheral blood. This receptor chain uses TRBV10-3 and TRBJ2-7; 7 bases in the junction line up with TRBD1. The nucleotide sequence reads as follows: TGTGCCATCAGTGAGTCGCCGACAGGGTTGGGCTACGAGCAGTACTTC. Protein translation: CAISESPTGLGYEQYF.